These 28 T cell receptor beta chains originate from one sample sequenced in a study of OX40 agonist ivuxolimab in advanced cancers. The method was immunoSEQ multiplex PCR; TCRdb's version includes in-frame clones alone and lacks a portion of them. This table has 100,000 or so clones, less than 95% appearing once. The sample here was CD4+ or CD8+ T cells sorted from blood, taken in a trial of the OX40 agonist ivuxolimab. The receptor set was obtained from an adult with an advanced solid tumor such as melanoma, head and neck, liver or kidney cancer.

DNA for the CDR3: TGTGCCAGCAGCTTCGGGGGGACAGATACGCAGTATTTT. Translating it yields CASSFGGTDTQYF. V and J are TRBV7-2 and TRBJ2-3; 7 bases match TRBD2. The CDR3 spans 13 residues. J was trimmed by 3 bases and V by 3 bases; bases with no gene match: 0. Germline assignment: CDR1 SGHTA and CDR2 FQGNSA.

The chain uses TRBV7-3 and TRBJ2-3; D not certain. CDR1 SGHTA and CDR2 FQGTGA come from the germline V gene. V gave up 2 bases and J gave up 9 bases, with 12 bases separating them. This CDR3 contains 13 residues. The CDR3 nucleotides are TGTGCCAGCAGCTTAGACTCACCAGGCACGCAGTATTTT. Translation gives CASSLDSPGTQYF. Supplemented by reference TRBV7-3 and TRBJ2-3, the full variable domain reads GAGVSQTPSNKVTEKGKYVELRCDPISGHTALYWYRQSLGQGPEFLIYFQGTGAADDSGLPNDRFFAVRPEGSVSTLKIQRTERGDSAVYLCASSLDSPGTQYFGPGTRLTVL.

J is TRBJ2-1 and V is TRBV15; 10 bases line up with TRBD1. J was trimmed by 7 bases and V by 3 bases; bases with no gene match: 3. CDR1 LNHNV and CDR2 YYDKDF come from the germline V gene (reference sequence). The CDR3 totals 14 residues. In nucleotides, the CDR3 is TGTGCCACCAGCAGCCGGACAGGGGGGAATGAGCAGTTCTTC. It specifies CATSSRTGGNEQFF.

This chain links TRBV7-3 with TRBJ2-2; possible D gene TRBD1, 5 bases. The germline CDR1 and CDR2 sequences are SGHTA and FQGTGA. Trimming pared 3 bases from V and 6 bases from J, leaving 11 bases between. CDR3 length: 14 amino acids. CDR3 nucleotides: TGTGCCAGCAGCTTGAACAGGCAAGCCGGGGAGCTGTTTTTT. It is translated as CASSLNRQAGELFF.

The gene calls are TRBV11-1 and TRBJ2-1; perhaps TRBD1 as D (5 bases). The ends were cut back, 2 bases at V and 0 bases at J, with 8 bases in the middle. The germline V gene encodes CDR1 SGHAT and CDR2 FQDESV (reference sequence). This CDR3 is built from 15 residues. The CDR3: CASSLRGDSYNEQFF. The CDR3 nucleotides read TGTGCCAGCAGCTTAAGGGGTGACTCCTACAATGAGCAGTTCTTC.

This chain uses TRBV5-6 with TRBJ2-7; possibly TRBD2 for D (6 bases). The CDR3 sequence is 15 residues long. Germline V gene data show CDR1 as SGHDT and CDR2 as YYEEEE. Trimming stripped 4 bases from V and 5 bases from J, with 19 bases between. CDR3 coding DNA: TGTGCCAGCAGCCGTTTTGGGGGAGGTCCAAACGAGCAGTACTTC. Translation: CASSRFGGGPNEQYF.

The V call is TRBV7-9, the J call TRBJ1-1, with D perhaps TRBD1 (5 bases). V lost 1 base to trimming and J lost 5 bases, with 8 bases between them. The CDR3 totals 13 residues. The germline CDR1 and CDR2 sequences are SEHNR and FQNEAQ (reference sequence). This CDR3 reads CASSLEKGTEAFF. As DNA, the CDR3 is TGTGCCAGCAGCTTAGAAAAGGGGACTGAAGCTTTCTTT.

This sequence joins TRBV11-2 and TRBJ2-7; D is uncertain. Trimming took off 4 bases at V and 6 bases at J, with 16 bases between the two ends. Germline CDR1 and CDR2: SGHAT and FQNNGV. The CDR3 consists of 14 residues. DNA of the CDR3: TGTGCCAGCAGCTCCTCGGGCCCCAGTTTCGAGCAGTACTTC. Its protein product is CASSSSGPSFEQYF.

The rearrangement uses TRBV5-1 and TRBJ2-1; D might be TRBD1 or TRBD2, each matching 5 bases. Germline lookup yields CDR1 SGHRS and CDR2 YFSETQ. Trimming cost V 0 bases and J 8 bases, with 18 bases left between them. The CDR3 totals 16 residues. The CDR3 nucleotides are TGCGCCAGCAGCTTGGGGTTAGCTTCGAGAGGGGATGAGCAGTTCTTC. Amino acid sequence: CASSLGLASRGDEQFF.

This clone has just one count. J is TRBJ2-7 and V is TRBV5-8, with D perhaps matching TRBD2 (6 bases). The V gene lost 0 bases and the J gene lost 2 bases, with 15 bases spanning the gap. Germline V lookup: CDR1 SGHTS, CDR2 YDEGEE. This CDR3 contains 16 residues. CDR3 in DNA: TGTGCCAGCAGCTTGGGACTAGGGAGGTCAACCTACGAGCAGTACTTC. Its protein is CASSLGLGRSTYEQYF.

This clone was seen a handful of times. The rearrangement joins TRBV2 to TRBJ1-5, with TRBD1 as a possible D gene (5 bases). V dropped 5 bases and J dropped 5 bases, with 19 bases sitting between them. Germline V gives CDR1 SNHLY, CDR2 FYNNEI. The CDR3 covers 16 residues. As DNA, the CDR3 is TGTGCCAGCAGTTCCCTTTGGGGGGACGGCGATCAGCCCCAGCATTTT. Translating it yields CASSSLWGDGDQPQHF.

DNA of the CDR3: TGCGCCAGCGGTTCACGGGGCCTCTATGGCTACACCTTC. This sequence encodes CASGSRGLYGYTF. V and J are TRBV4-3 and TRBJ1-2; D may be TRBD1 (5 bases). This CDR3 is 13 amino acids long. Trimming removed 8 bases from V and 4 bases from J, with 14 bases in between. In germline, CDR1 is LGHNA, CDR2 YSLEER.

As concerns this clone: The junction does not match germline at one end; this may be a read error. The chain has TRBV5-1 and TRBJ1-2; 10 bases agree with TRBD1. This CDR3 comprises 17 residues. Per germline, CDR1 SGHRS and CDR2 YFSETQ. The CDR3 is CASRKETGGPPNYGYTF. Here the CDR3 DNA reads TGCGCCAGCAGAAAGGAGACAGGGGGCCCCCCTAATTATGGCTACACCTTC.

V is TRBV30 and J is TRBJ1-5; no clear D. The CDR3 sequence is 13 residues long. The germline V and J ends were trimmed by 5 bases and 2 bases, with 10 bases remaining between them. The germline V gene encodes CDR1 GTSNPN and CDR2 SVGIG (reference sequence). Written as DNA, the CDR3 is TGTGCCTGGTCATCGGGTGGCAATCAGCCCCAGCATTTT. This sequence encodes CAWSSGGNQPQHF.

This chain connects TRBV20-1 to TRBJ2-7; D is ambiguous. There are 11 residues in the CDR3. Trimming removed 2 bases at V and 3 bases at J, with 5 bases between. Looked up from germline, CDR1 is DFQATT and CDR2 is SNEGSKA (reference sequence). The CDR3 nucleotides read TGCAGTGCTAGATATGACTACGAGCAGTACTTC. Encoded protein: CSARYDYEQYF.

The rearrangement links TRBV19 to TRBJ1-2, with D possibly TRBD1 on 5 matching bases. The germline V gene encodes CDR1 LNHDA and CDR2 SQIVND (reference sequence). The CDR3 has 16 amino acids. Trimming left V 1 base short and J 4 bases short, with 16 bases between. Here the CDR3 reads CASSIVLGNGAYGYTF. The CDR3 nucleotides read TGTGCCAGTAGTATAGTCCTCGGAAATGGGGCCTATGGCTACACCTTC.

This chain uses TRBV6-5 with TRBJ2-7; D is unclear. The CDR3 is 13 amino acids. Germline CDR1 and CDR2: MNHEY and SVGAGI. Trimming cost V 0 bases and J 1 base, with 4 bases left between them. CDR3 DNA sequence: TGTGCCAGCAGTTACTCCTGGTCCTACGAGCAGTACTTC. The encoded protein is CASSYSWSYEQYF.

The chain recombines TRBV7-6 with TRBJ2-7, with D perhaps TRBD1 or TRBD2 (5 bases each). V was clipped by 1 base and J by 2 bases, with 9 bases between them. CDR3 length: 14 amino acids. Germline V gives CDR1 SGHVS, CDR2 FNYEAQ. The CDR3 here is CASSLGDGPYEQYF. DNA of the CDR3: TGTGCCAGCAGCTTAGGGGACGGACCCTACGAGCAGTACTTC.

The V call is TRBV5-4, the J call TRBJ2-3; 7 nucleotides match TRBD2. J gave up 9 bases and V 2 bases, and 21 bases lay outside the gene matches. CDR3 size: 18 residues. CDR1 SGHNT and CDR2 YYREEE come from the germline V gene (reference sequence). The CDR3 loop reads CASSFGSLVGAGPQTQYF. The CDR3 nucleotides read TGTGCCAGCAGCTTTGGCAGCTTAGTAGGAGCGGGGCCCCAGACGCAGTATTTT.

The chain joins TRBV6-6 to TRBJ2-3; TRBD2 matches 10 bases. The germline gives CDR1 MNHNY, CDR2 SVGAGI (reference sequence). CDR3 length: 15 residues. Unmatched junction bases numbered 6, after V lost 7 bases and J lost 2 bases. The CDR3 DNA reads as TGTGCCAGCAACCTAGCGGGGGCGTTCACAGATACGCAGTATTTT. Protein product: CASNLAGAFTDTQYF.

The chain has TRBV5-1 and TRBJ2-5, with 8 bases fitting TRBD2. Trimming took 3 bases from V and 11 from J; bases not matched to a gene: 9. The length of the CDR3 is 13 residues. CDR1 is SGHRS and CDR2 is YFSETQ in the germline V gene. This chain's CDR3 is CASSWDTAGEQYF. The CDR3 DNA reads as TGCGCCAGCAGCTGGGACACAGCGGGGGAGCAGTACTTC.

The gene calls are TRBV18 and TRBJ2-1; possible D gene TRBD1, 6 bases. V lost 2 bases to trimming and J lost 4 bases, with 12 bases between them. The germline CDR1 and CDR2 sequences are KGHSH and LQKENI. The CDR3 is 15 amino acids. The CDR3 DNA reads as TGTGCCAGCTCACCAGTACAGGGCGGGTACAATGAGCAGTTCTTC. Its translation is CASSPVQGGYNEQFF.

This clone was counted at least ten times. CDR3 region: CASSRGQGQNQPQHF. The CDR3 DNA is TGCGCCAGCAGCAGGGGACAGGGGCAAAATCAGCCCCAGCATTTT. The chain recombines TRBV5-1 with TRBJ1-5; 10 bases agree with TRBD1. The trim removed 4 bases at V and 4 bases at J, leaving 5 bases unmatched. The germline V gene has CDR1 SGHRS and CDR2 YFSETQ. CDR3 length: 15 amino acids.

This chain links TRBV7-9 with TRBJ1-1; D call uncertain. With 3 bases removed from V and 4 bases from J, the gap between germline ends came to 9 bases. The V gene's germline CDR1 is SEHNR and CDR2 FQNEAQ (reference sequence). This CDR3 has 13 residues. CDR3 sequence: CASSFDGGTEAFF. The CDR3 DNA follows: TGTGCCAGCAGCTTTGATGGAGGCACTGAAGCTTTCTTT.

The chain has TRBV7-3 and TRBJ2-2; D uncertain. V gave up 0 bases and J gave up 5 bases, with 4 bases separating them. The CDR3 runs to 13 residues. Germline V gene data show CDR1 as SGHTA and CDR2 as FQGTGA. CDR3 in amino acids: CASSLTLTGELFF. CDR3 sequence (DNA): TGTGCCAGCAGCTTAACCTTGACCGGGGAGCTGTTTTTT.

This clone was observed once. CDR3 sequence reads: CASSLGVVTEAFF. CDR3 nucleotide sequence: TGTGCCAGCAGTTTGGGAGTCGTCACTGAAGCTTTCTTT. J is TRBJ1-1 and V is TRBV28; D uncertain. CDR3 length: 13 residues. The germline V gene has CDR1 MDHEN and CDR2 SYDVKM. Trimming removed 3 bases at V and 4 bases at J, with 9 bases between.

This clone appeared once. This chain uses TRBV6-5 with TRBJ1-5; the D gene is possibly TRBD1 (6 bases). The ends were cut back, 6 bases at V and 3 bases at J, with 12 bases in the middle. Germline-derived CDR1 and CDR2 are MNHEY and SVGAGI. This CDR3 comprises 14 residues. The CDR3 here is CASRKTGFNQPQHF. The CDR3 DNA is TGTGCCAGCAGAAAAACAGGGTTCAATCAGCCCCAGCATTTT.

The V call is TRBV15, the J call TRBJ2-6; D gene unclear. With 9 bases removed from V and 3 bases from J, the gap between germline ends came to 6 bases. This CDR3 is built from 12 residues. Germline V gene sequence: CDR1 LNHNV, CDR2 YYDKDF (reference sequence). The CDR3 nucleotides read TGTGCCACAGGGATTGGGGCCAACGTCCTGACTTTC. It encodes CATGIGANVLTF.